One sample yielded the 18 T cell receptor beta chains listed below, sequenced in a study of blood T cell repertoires in COVID-19. The method was immunoSEQ multiplex PCR; TCRdb's version includes in-frame clones alone and lacks a portion of them. In the table there are a few hundred thousand clones, under 90% of which are singletons. Source material: peripheral blood. The receptor set was obtained from a woman in her 30s with COVID-19, enrolled during active disease.

V and J are TRBV5-4 and TRBJ2-1; 9 nucleotides align to TRBD1. J lost 2 bases, V lost 4 bases, and 4 bases had no gene match. The germline gives CDR1 SGHNT, CDR2 YYREEE (reference sequence). The CDR3 covers 15 residues. The DNA for the CDR3 is TGTGCCAGCAGCCCCGGGACAGGGACCTACAATGAGCAGTTCTTC. Protein product: CASSPGTGTYNEQFF.

The CDR3 coding sequence is TGCGCCAGCAGCTCATTACAGGGACCCAACGAGCAGTACTTC. Its protein is CASSSLQGPNEQYF. This sequence joins TRBV5-1 and TRBJ2-7; D is possibly TRBD1 (6 bases). Germline-derived CDR1 and CDR2 are SGHRS and YFSETQ. The V end was cut by 3 bases, the J end by 5 bases, with 15 bases between. The CDR3 contains 14 residues. Based on the CDR3 plus reference TRBV5-1 and TRBJ2-7, the full variable domain is KAGVTQTPRYLIKTRGQQVTLSCSPISGHRSVSWYQQTPGQGLQFLFEYFSETQRNKGNFPGRFSGRQFSNSRSEMNVSTLELGDSALYLCASSSLQGPNEQYFGPGTRLTVT.

The chain is built from TRBV27 and TRBJ1-2; possibly TRBD1 for D (6 bases). CDR3 length: 15 amino acids. V lost 2 bases, J lost 8 bases, and 18 bases lay in between. Germline V gene sequence: CDR1 MNHEY, CDR2 SMNVEV (reference sequence). The CDR3 reads CASSLGPTGLLGYTF. CDR3 in DNA: TGTGCCAGCAGTTTAGGACCTACAGGGTTGTTAGGCTACACCTTC.

This chain uses TRBV5-6 with TRBJ2-3; tentative D call: TRBD2 (6 bases). Trimming cost V 3 bases and J 8 bases, with 19 bases left between them. The CDR3 covers 15 residues. The germline V gene encodes CDR1 SGHDT and CDR2 YYEEEE. CDR3 amino acids: CASSSSGWGGGTQYF. In nucleotides, the CDR3 is TGTGCCAGCAGCTCCAGCGGGTGGGGTGGTGGTACGCAGTATTTT.

The rearrangement links TRBV15 to TRBJ2-7; TRBD2 agrees at 10 bases. Germline-derived CDR1 and CDR2 are LNHNV and YYDKDF (reference sequence). Trimming at V came to 0 bases and at J to 0 bases, leaving 5 bases not matched to a gene. CDR3 length equals 17 residues. The CDR3 loop reads CATSRDLSGRSSYEQYF. In DNA form, the CDR3 reads TGTGCCACCAGCAGAGACCTTAGCGGGAGGAGCTCCTACGAGCAGTACTTC.

The table lists this clone with a count of one. The gene calls are TRBV5-1 and TRBJ1-1, with D tentatively TRBD1 (5 bases). V gave up 4 bases and J gave up 0 bases, with 10 bases separating them. Per germline, CDR1 SGHRS and CDR2 YFSETQ. There are 14 residues in the CDR3. The CDR3 coding sequence is TGCGCCAGCAGCGAGGACAACATGAACACTGAAGCTTTCTTT. Its protein product is CASSEDNMNTEAFF.

The chain couples TRBV5-1 to TRBJ1-1, with 9 bases matching TRBD1. Per the germline V gene, CDR1 is SGHRS and CDR2 is YFSETQ. The CDR3 extends over 17 amino acids. Trimming at V came to 0 bases and at J to 5 bases, leaving 11 bases not matched to a gene. The CDR3 region is CASSLEGTGRFLTEAFF. The CDR3 DNA reads TGCGCCAGCAGCTTGGAAGGGACAGGGCGTTTCCTGACTGAAGCTTTCTTT.

The V and J genes are TRBV11-2 and TRBJ2-5; 8 positions match TRBD1. Germline assignment: CDR1 SGHAT and CDR2 FQNNGV. The CDR3 is 15 amino acids. Trimming removed 2 bases from V and 5 bases from J; junction bases left unmatched: 7. The CDR3, as DNA: TGTGCCAGCAGCTTAAGCCAGGGGGCTTCGGAGACCCAGTACTTC. This sequence encodes CASSLSQGASETQYF. The variable domain in full, completed from reference TRBV11-2 and TRBJ2-5, reads EAGVAQSPRYKIIEKRQSVAFWCNPISGHATLYWYQQILGQGPKLLIQFQNNGVVDDSQLPKDRFSAERLKGVDSTLKIQPAKLEDSAVYLCASSLSQGASETQYFGPGTRLLVL.

V gene TRBV5-5 combines with J gene TRBJ1-2, with D uncertain. This CDR3 comprises 16 residues. In germline, CDR1 is SGHKS, CDR2 YYEKEE (reference sequence). V lost 3 bases and J lost 4, with 19 bases in between. CDR3 loop: CASSSRTDPGIYGYTF. As DNA, the CDR3 is TGTGCCAGCAGCTCACGGACTGATCCCGGGATCTATGGCTACACCTTC.

This rearrangement joins TRBV19 to TRBJ1-2, with a weak D call TRBD1 (6 bases). Per the germline V gene, CDR1 is LNHDA and CDR2 is SQIVND (reference sequence). Trimming shortened V by 1 base and J by 3 bases, and 15 bases separated the two germline ends. The CDR3 runs to 16 residues. DNA for the CDR3: TGTGCCAGTAGTATAGGGGTCCAGGGGTTCCACTATGGCTACACCTTC. Encoded protein: CASSIGVQGFHYGYTF.

This sequence joins TRBV27 and TRBJ2-5, with 11 positions matching TRBD2. CDR1 and CDR2 from the germline V gene are MNHEY and SMNVEV (reference sequence). The trim removed 3 bases at V and 5 bases at J, leaving 2 bases unmatched. This CDR3 is 14 amino acids long. CDR3 bases: TGTGCCAGCAGTTTTGGGACTAGCGGTGAGACCCAGTACTTC. This translates into CASSFGTSGETQYF.

This chain links TRBV30 with TRBJ1-1, with a weak D call TRBD1 (6 bases). Germline CDR1 reads GTSNPN; CDR2 reads SVGIG (reference sequence). CDR3 length equals 14 residues. Deletions cut 4 bases from V and 5 bases from J, with 17 bases between. In DNA form, the CDR3 reads TGTGCCTGGACTAGGGGGGGGGCGCGGACTGAAGCTTTCTTT. Protein product: CAWTRGGARTEAFF.

This chain uses TRBV5-4 with TRBJ2-1; 15 bases are shared with TRBD2. This CDR3 comprises 16 residues. With V trimmed by 3 bases and J by 9 bases, 7 bases remained unmatched. Germline V gene data show CDR1 as SGHNT and CDR2 as YYREEE (reference sequence). CDR3 protein: CASSSRTSGRAGEQFF. In DNA, the CDR3 is TGTGCCAGCAGCTCCCGGACTAGCGGGAGGGCCGGTGAGCAGTTCTTC.

The chain combines TRBV13 with TRBJ2-5; 8 nucleotides line up with TRBD1. Losses at the gene ends were 2 bases for V and 5 bases for J; bases not matched to a gene: 10. Per the germline V gene, CDR1 is PRHDT and CDR2 is FYEKMQ (reference sequence). CDR3 length equals 16 residues. CDR3 nucleotide sequence: TGTGCCAGCAGCTTAAGGGCCAGGGGGCGGGGTGAGACCCAGTACTTC. Protein product: CASSLRARGRGETQYF.

The gene calls are TRBV14 and TRBJ1-4, with a tentative D call TRBD1 (5 bases). Germline V lookup: CDR1 SGHDN, CDR2 FVKESK. V lost 4 bases and J lost 8, with 14 bases in between. The CDR3 runs 14 residues. The CDR3: CASSLGDPREKLFF. The CDR3 nucleotides are TGTGCCAGCAGCCTAGGGGATCCTAGGGAAAAACTGTTTTTT.

The chain couples TRBV6-2 or TRBV6-3 to TRBJ1-2; TRBD1 might be the D (5 bases). The CDR3 consists of 12 residues. Germline CDR1 and CDR2: MNHEY and SVGEGT. V shed 2 bases and J shed 6 bases, with 7 bases lying between them. Here the CDR3 DNA reads TGTGCCAGCAGTTACCGACAGAATGGCTACACCTTC. Translation: CASSYRQNGYTF.

This sequence joins TRBV19 and TRBJ2-3; 7 nucleotides line up with TRBD1. Looked up from germline, CDR1 is LNHDA and CDR2 is SQIVND (reference sequence). With V trimmed by 4 bases and J by 2 bases, 6 bases remained unmatched. The CDR3 consists of 15 residues. Here the CDR3 DNA reads TGTGCCAGTAGTACCCAAGGGGGCGTCACAGATACGCAGTATTTT. This sequence encodes CASSTQGGVTDTQYF.

This chain connects TRBV5-1 to TRBJ2-7, with TRBD1 matching 10 bases. CDR1 is SGHRS and CDR2 is YFSETQ in the germline V gene. The CDR3 spans 15 residues. V trimming: 2 bases; J trimming: 4 bases; junction bases outside the gene matches: 6. CDR3 DNA sequence: TGCGCCAGCAGCTTCTCCGGACAGGGGGTTTACGAGCAGTACTTC. Its translation is CASSFSGQGVYEQYF.